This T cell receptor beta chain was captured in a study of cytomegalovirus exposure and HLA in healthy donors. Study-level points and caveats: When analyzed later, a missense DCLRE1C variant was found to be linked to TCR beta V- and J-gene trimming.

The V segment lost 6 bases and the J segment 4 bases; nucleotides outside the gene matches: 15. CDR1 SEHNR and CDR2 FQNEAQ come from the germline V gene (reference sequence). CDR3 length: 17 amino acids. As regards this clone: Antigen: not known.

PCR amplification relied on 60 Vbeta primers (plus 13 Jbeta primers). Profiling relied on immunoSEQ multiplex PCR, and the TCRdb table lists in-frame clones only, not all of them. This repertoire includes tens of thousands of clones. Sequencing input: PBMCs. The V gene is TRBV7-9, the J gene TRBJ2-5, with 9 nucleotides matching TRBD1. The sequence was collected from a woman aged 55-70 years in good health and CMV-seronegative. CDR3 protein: CASRPHIKTTGGETQYF. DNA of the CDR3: TGTGCCAGCAGGCCACACATCAAAACGACAGGGGGAGAGACCCAGTACTTC.